This TCR beta chain was retrieved from a study of blood T cell repertoires in COVID-19. Across the whole study: PBMCs, B-cell-depleted T cells, or T cells provided the cDNA or gDNA that made up the material.

Repertoires were generated with immunoSEQ multiplex PCR, while TCRdb's copy carries only in-frame clones and drops some. The data contain about 200,000 clones, 80% to 90% of them singletons. The CDR3 is 15 amino acids. V gave up 6 bases and J gave up 0 bases; unmatched junction bases: 3. CDR1 is MDHEN and CDR2 is SYDVKM in the germline V gene. The chain uses TRBV28 and TRBJ1-4, with 8 bases lining up with TRBD1. The source material was peripheral blood. This clonotype was obtained from a woman older than 75 with acute or convalescent COVID-19. DNA for the CDR3: TGTGCCAGCAGCGAACAGGGGGCAACTAATGAAAAACTGTTTTTT. Encoded protein: CASSEQGATNEKLFF.